This TCR beta chain was recorded in a study of T cells in Graves' hyperthyroidism and ophthalmopathy. This clonotype was counted ten times or more. Its cognate antigen is unknown. Study-wide results and caveats: Blood shared most expanded thyroid clonotypes above 0.001. Onset of ophthalmopathy came a median around 7.1 months after the model predicted it.

RNA transcripts gave rise to amplified TCR beta CDR3 regions. The HTBI primer set served for first-round RT-PCR of the TCR CDR3. TCRdb ran MiXCR on the multiplex PCR reads and lists one entry per CDR3 protein. Of about 290,000 distinct CDR3 sequences listed, roughly 15% were seen once; the top ten hold 7.9%. This CDR3 spans 15 amino acids. V shed 0 bases and J 7 bases; nucleotides not matched to a gene: 5. Germline loops: CDR1 MGHRA, CDR2 YSYEKL. Hyperthyroidism of Graves' type that showed no ophthalmopathy progression within 18 months was stable. About 10 ml of fresh peripheral blood supplied the PBMCs.

The V and J genes are TRBV4-1 and TRBJ1-5; 8 bases are a match to TRBD1. This clonotype was obtained from a woman between 35 and 50 years old with Graves' hyperthyroidism. The sequenced sample consisted of blood. The CDR3 region has the DNA TGCGCCAGCAGCCAAGAACGACAGGGGAAACAGCCCCAGCATTTT. This gives the protein CASSQERQGKQPQHF.